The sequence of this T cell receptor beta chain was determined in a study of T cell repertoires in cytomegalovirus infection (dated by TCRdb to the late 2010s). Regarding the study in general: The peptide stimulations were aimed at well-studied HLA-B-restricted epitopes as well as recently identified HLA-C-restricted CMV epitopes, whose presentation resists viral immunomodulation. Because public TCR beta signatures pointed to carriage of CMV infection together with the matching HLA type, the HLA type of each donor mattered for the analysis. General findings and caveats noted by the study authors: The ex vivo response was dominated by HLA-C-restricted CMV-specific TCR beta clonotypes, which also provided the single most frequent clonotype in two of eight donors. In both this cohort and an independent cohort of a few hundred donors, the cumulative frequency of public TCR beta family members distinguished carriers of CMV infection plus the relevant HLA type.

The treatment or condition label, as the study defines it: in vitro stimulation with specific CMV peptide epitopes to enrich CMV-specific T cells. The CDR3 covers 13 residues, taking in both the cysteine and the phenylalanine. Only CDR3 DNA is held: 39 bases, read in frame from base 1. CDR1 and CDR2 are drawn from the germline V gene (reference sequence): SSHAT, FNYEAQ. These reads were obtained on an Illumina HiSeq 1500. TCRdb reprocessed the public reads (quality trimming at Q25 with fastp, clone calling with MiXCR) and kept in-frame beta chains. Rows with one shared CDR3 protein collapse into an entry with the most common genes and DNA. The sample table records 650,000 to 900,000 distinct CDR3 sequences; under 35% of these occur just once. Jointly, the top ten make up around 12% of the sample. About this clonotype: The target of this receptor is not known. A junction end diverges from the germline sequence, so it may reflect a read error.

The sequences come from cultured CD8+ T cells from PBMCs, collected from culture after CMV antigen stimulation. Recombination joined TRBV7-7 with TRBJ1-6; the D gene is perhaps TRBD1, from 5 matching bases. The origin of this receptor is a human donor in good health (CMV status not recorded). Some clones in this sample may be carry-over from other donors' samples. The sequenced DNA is TGTGCTAGCAGCTTAGTTCAGGGTTCACCCCTCCACTTT. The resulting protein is CASSLVQGSPLHF.